These 9 T cell receptor beta chains originate from one sample sequenced in a study of human T cells and chemical hapten exposure. From the RACE reads, TCRdb called clonotypes with MiXCR, one entry per CDR3 protein. The sample includes around 60,000 distinct CDR3 sequences, roughly 6.7% of them seen just once. Indicated time point: pre-sensitization, week 0. As for treatment: therapeutic diphenylcyclopropenone sensitization with weekly scalp DPC. The sequenced sample was whole blood, obtained in connection with sensitization to the hapten diphenylcyclopropenone (DPC). Receptor source: a woman aged 25 to 39 with alopecia areata. Some clones in this sample may be carry-over from other donors' samples.

This clonotype was observed at least ten times. The rearrangement joins TRBV30 to TRBJ2-1; 11 positions match TRBD2. This CDR3 region has 13 residues. J gave up 12 bases and V 0 bases, and 4 bases lay outside the gene matches. In germline, CDR1 is GTSNPN, CDR2 SVGIG (reference sequence). The CDR3 nucleotides are TGTGCCTGGAGTGTGGCTAGCGGGGGGTCGCAGTTCTTC. Translated: CAWSVASGGSQFF.

This clonotype was seen more than once but under ten times. The chain carries TRBV29-1 and TRBJ2-3, with TRBD2 matching over 9 bases. V shed 3 bases and J 6 bases; nucleotides not matched to a gene: 7. In germline, CDR1 is SQVTM, CDR2 ANQGSEA. CDR3 length equals 14 residues. The CDR3 DNA sequence: TGCAGCGTTGAGGGTGGCGGGGGGGAGGATACGCAGTATTTT. Protein sequence: CSVEGGGGEDTQYF.

This clonotype was detected ten times or more. V is TRBV18 and J is TRBJ2-7; 7 bases align to TRBD2. Germline CDR1 and CDR2: KGHSH and LQKENI. J was trimmed by 3 bases and V by 1 base; bases with no gene match: 3. This CDR3 spans 14 amino acids. CDR3 loop: CASSPQAGDYEQYF. The CDR3 DNA is TGTGCCAGCTCACCACAGGCGGGGGACTACGAGCAGTACTTC.

This clonotype was observed at least ten times. V and J are TRBV5-1 and TRBJ1-2; D is possibly TRBD1 (5 bases). This CDR3 has 14 residues. V lost 2 bases, J lost 2 bases, and 10 bases lay in between. From germline, CDR1 is SGHRS and CDR2 YFSETQ. DNA of the CDR3: TGCGCCAGCAGCTTTACAAGGGGCAACTATGGCTACACCTTC. This gives the protein CASSFTRGNYGYTF.

In its sample, this clonotype was seen many times. The gene calls are TRBV6-1 and TRBJ1-2; D gene ambiguous. Germline loops: CDR1 MNHNS, CDR2 SASEGT. Trimming left V 7 bases short and J 0 bases short, with 12 bases between. This CDR3 is 14 amino acids long. This CDR3 reads CASMKGTSNYGYTF. In DNA form, the CDR3 reads TGTGCCAGCATGAAGGGCACCTCTAACTATGGCTACACCTTC.

This clonotype was observed at least ten times. DNA for the CDR3: TGTGCCAGCGTTCCGGTAGCATCAGATACGCAGTATTTT. This codes for CASVPVASDTQYF. The chain joins TRBV9 to TRBJ2-3; D uncertain. CDR1 is SGDLS, CDR2 YYNGEE, per germline. The CDR3 extends over 13 amino acids. V shed 7 bases and J shed 4 bases, with 13 bases lying between them. Combining the CDR3 with reference TRBV9 and TRBJ2-3 gives the whole variable domain DSGVTQTPKHLITATGQRVTLRCSPRSGDLSVYWYQQSLDQGLQFLIQYYNGEERAKGNILERFSAQQFPDLHSELNLSSLELGDSALYFCASVPVASDTQYFGPGTRLTVL.

This clonotype was picked up many times. This chain links TRBV12-3 or TRBV12-4 with TRBJ2-7; 7 bases line up with TRBD1. With 1 base clipped from V and 7 bases from J, the junction kept 4 bases outside the gene matches. This CDR3 has 13 residues. The CDR3 DNA is TGTGCCAGCAGTTTAGAGGGGGCGAAAGAGCAGTACTTC. Its translation is CASSLEGAKEQYF.

This clonotype has a count of ten or more. The J gene is TRBJ2-2, the V gene TRBV7-8; no firm D call. The CDR3 is 18 amino acids. Germline-derived CDR1 and CDR2 are SGHVS and FQNEAQ. With 1 base removed from V and 1 base from J, the gap between germline ends came to 16 bases. CDR3 loop: CASSLEIGSQMNTGELFF. CDR3 in DNA: TGTGCCAGCAGCTTAGAAATAGGCAGTCAGATGAACACCGGGGAGCTGTTTTTT.

This clonotype was found many times. The chain links TRBV20-1 to TRBJ1-1, with TRBD1 matching 9 bases. Trimming at V came to 2 bases and at J to 9 bases, leaving 7 bases not matched to a gene. The CDR3 extends over 13 amino acids. Per the germline V gene, CDR1 is DFQATT and CDR2 is SNEGSKA (reference sequence). For the CDR3, the DNA is TGCAGTGCTAGATCGGACAGGGGCGATCAAGCTTTCTTT. It yields the protein CSARSDRGDQAFF.